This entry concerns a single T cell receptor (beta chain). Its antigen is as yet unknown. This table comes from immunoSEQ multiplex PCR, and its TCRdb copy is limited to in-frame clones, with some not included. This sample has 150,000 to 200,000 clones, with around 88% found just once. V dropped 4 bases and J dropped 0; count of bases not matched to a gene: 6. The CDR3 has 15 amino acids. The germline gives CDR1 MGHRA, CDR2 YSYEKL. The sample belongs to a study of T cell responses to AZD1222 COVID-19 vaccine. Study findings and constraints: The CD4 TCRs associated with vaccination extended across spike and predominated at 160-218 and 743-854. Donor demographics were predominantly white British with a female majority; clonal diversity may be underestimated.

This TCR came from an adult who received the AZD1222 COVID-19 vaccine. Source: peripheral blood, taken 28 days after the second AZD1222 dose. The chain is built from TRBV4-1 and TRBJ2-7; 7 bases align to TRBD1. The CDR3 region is CASSPVDRSSYEQYF. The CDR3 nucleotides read TGCGCCAGCAGCCCAGTGGACAGGAGCTCCTACGAGCAGTACTTC.